Listed here are 5 T cell receptor beta chains from one sample, sequenced in a study of identical twins. From the 5' RACE reads, TCRdb called clonotypes with MiXCR, one entry per CDR3 protein. The sample lists about 300,000 distinct CDR3 sequences; roughly 12% were seen once. The data were also submitted as part of a second study, on yellow fever vaccine responses in identical twins.

The sample comprised CD8+ T cells sorted from blood. The receptors come from a woman aged 18 to 35 in good health.

This clonotype was recorded a few times. This chain links TRBV12-5 with TRBJ1-1, with a possible D match to TRBD1 (6 bases). CDR3 length equals 15 residues. Germline V gene lookup returns CDR1 LGHNT and CDR2 FRNRAP. Trimming removed 11 bases from V and 4 bases from J, with 23 bases in between. The CDR3 nucleotides are TGTGCTTCCGCCTGGGGAACAGGGACTGGCACTGAAGCTTTCTTT. Protein sequence: CASAWGTGTGTEAFF.

This chain uses TRBV7-9 with TRBJ2-7, with D perhaps TRBD1 (6 bases). Germline assignment: CDR1 SEHNR and CDR2 FQNEAQ (reference sequence). This CDR3 comprises 13 residues. Trimming removed 2 bases from V and 3 bases from J, with 8 bases in between. The CDR3 is CASSLQGFYEQYV. The CDR3 DNA is TGTGCCAGCAGCTTACAGGGGTTCTACGAGCAGTACGTC.

The chain couples TRBV20-1 to TRBJ2-3; D may be TRBD2 (5 bases). Trimming took 6 bases from V and 1 from J, leaving 17 bases between them. This CDR3 is 15 amino acids long. Germline V gene lookup returns CDR1 DFQATT and CDR2 SNEGSKA (reference sequence). The CDR3 is CSAYFRGSGTDTQYF. CDR3 coding DNA: TGCAGTGCGTACTTCCGGGGAAGTGGCACAGATACGCAGTATTTT.

This clonotype has just a few counts. This chain uses TRBV29-1 with TRBJ2-7; 9 bases line up with TRBD1. CDR1 is SQVTM, CDR2 ANQGSEA, per germline. This CDR3 contains 13 residues. V dropped 2 bases and J dropped 5; count of bases not matched to a gene: 4. The CDR3: CSVEPRTGDEQYF. The CDR3 DNA sequence: TGCAGCGTTGAACCTAGGACAGGGGACGAGCAGTACTTC.

This clonotype has ten or more counts. This rearrangement joins TRBV5-1 to TRBJ2-1, with D uncertain. V lost 1 base, J lost 6 bases, and 5 bases lay in between. The CDR3 extends over 12 amino acids. Looked up from germline, CDR1 is SGHRS and CDR2 is YFSETQ. For the CDR3, the DNA is TGCGCCAGCAGCTTGAATCCCAATGAGCAGTTCTTC. This gives the protein CASSLNPNEQFF.